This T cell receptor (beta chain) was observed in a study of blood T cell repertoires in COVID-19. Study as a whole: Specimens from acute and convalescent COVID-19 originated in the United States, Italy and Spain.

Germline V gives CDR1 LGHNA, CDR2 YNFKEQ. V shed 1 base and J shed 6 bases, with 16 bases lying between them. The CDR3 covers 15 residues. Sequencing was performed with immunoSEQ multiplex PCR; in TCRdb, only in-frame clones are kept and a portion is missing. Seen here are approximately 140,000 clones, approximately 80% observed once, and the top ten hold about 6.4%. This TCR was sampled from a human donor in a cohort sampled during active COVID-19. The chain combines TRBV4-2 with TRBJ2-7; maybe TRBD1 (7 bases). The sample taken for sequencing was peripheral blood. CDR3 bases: TGTGCCAGCAGCCAAGCAGGGGGGATTGGGGGCGAGCAGTACTTC. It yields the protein CASSQAGGIGGEQYF.